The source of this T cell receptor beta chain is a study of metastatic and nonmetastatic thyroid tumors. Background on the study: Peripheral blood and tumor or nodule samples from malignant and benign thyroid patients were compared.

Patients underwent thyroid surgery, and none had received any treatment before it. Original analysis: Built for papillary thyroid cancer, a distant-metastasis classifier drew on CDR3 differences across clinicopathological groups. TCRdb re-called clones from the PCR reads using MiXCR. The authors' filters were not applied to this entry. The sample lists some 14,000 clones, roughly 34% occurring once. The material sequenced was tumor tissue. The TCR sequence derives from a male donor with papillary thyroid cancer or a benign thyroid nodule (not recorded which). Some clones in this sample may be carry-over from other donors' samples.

The CDR3 nucleotides are TGTGCCAGCAGCGCTCGACAGGGGAGAGGCACCTGTGAGCTGTTTTTT. This codes for CASSARQGRGTCELFF. The rearrangement uses TRBV9 and TRBJ2-2; TRBD1 agrees at 8 bases. The germline gives CDR1 SGDLS, CDR2 YYNGEE. The J segment lost 11 bases and the V segment lost 3 bases, leaving 15 bases of the junction unmatched. The CDR3 is 16 amino acids. The full variable domain, with the rest looked up from reference TRBV9 and TRBJ2-2, is DSGVTQTPKHLITATGQRVTLRCSPRSGDLSVYWYQQSLDQGLQFLIQYYNGEERAKGNILERFSAQQFPDLHSELNLSSLELGDSALYFCASSARQGRGTCELFFGEGSRLTVL.